This TCR beta chain appears in the sequencing data of a study of shared clonotypes between healthy human individuals. TCRdb's table, derived via immunoSEQ multiplex PCR, lists solely in-frame clones and lacks some. Found here are some 1.4 million clones, roughly 96% of them singletons; the top ten hold more than 0.9%. The germline V gene has CDR1 LNHDA and CDR2 SQIVND (reference sequence). The length of the CDR3 is 17 residues. V was pared by 3 bases and J by 2 bases, with 9 bases of the junction left unmatched. This clone was recorded once. The specimen was naive CD4+ T cells sorted from blood. Subset reported: CD45RA+ positively selected. The receptor was derived from a man younger than 45 in good health. The chain combines TRBV19 with TRBJ2-1; 8 positions match TRBD2. The CDR3 spells CASSIRAGLGTYNEQFF. CDR3 nucleotide sequence: TGTGCCAGTAGTATTAGGGCGGGACTAGGGACCTACAATGAGCAGTTCTTC.